Detailed here is one T cell receptor beta chain. The entry originates in a study of blood T cell repertoires in COVID-19. Turning to the study itself: The samples span acute and convalescent COVID-19 from the United States, Italy and Spain. Sources were T cells, B-cell-depleted T cells, or PBMCs; the material itself was cDNA or gDNA.

Original processing methods: Researchers report that nucleated cell counts were estimated from reference gene primer amplification. The repertoire was sequenced with immunoSEQ multiplex PCR; TCRdb's copy has only in-frame clones and lacks some. Clonal size and the V and J genes are those of that table, whereas D and trimming came from the DNA. This repertoire shows fewer than 90,000 clones, approximately 80% found once; its top ten account for approximately 10%. This clonotype was obtained from a human donor in a cohort sampled during active COVID-19. Sequencing was performed on peripheral blood.

CDR3 nucleotides: TGTGCCAGCAGTGAAGCACCGGGACAGAGTATCCATCAGCCCCAGCATTTT. It translates to CASSEAPGQSIHQPQHF. The chain uses TRBV6-1 and TRBJ1-5; 7 positions match TRBD1. With V trimmed by 0 bases and J by 5 bases, 10 bases remained unmatched. The CDR3 spans 17 residues. CDR1 is MNHNS, CDR2 SASEGT, per germline.